Below are 8 T cell receptor beta chains sequenced from a single sample in a study of T-cell memory formation after mild COVID-19. TCRdb called the 5' RACE reads again in MiXCR, with one record for every CDR3 protein. Here the sample spans under 300,000 distinct CDR3 sequences, roughly 10% being singletons. Sequencing was carried out using PBMCs or a T cell subset sorted from them (not recorded which). These receptors all come from a young man who had mild COVID-19 (a few samples of this study predate the infection). Cell type and time point are not known.

This chain links TRBV2 with TRBJ2-1, with 11 positions matching TRBD2. Germline CDR1 SNHLY, CDR2 FYNNEI. The length of the CDR3 is 16 residues. Germline trimming cut 6 bases from V and 6 bases from J; bases unmatched to any gene: 10. The DNA of the CDR3 is TGTGCCAGCAGCCAGTTGACTAGCGGGGCCTTCAATGAGCAGTTCTTC. Translating gives CASSQLTSGAFNEQFF.

The chain carries TRBV12-3 or TRBV12-4 and TRBJ2-1; tentative D call: TRBD2 (5 bases). This CDR3 has 15 amino acids. Trimming left V 5 bases short and J 3 bases short, with 14 bases between. CDR3 sequence: CASSRNEGRYNEQFF. CDR3 in DNA: TGTGCCAGCAGTCGGAACGAGGGTCGCTACAATGAGCAGTTCTTC.

This clonotype was seen a handful of times. The chain is built from TRBV24-1 and TRBJ2-2; TRBD1 might be the D (5 bases). CDR1 is KGHDR and CDR2 is SFDVKD in the germline V gene. The CDR3 consists of 15 residues. V lost 5 bases, J lost 3 bases, and 12 bases lay in between. The CDR3 here is CATSVGAEYTGELFF. For the CDR3, the DNA is TGTGCCACCAGTGTTGGGGCAGAATACACCGGGGAGCTGTTTTTT.

This clonotype was seen a handful of times. The chain has TRBV12-3 or TRBV12-4 and TRBJ1-2; 7 bases align to TRBD1. This CDR3 is built from 12 residues. Trimming removed 6 bases from V and 4 bases from J; junction bases left unmatched: 2. Written as DNA, the CDR3 is TGTGCCAGCAGGGGGGACAGCTATGGCTACACCTTC. It is translated as CASRGDSYGYTF.

The chain uses TRBV6-5 and TRBJ2-5; the match to TRBD2 covers 7 bases. Looked up from germline, CDR1 is MNHEY and CDR2 is SVGAGI. The CDR3 covers 16 residues. Unmatched junction bases numbered 6, after V lost 0 bases and J lost 2 bases. This chain's CDR3 is CASSYSRAGQQETQYF. CDR3 nucleotide sequence: TGTGCCAGCAGTTACTCTCGAGCGGGGCAGCAAGAGACCCAGTACTTC.

This clonotype was recorded a few times. The rearrangement joins TRBV5-4 to TRBJ2-5; 10 positions agree with TRBD2. The V gene end was trimmed by 7 bases and the J gene end by 5 bases; junction bases not matched to a gene: 8. This CDR3 is built from 14 residues. Germline lookup yields CDR1 SGHNT and CDR2 YYREEE (reference sequence). CDR3 bases: TGTGCCAGCCGAGCCGGGACTAGCGAGGAGACCCAGTACTTC. This codes for CASRAGTSEETQYF.

The chain employs TRBV6-2 or TRBV6-3 and TRBJ2-3; D gene unclear. The germline gives CDR1 MNHEY, CDR2 SVGEGT. The CDR3 is 16 residues long. The V gene lost 4 bases and the J gene lost 2 bases, with 16 bases spanning the gap. CDR3 nucleotide sequence: TGTGCCAGCAGTTCCGTAGTTGTCGTTTCCACAGATACGCAGTATTTT. Translating it yields CASSSVVVVSTDTQYF.

This clonotype was counted a few times. This sequence joins TRBV11-2 and TRBJ2-1; possibly TRBD1 or TRBD2 for D (5 bases each). CDR1 and CDR2 from the germline V gene are SGHAT and FQNNGV. The V gene lost 4 bases and the J gene lost 9 bases, with 16 bases spanning the gap. The CDR3 has 14 amino acids. The CDR3 reads CASSSPLGVREQFF. CDR3 sequence (DNA): TGTGCCAGCAGCTCGCCCTTGGGGGTCCGTGAGCAGTTCTTC.